Following are 20 T cell receptor beta chains from one sample sequenced in a study of blood T cell repertoires in COVID-19. Sequencing used immunoSEQ multiplex PCR; TCRdb keeps in-frame clones, though not all of them. The sample comprises about 500,000 clones, less than 90% of which are singletons, and 7.5% to 9.5% rests with the top ten. What was sequenced was peripheral blood. The receptor source for this set is a woman between 45 and 60 years old with COVID-19, enrolled during active disease.

The chain couples TRBV5-1 to TRBJ2-1; 12 bases match TRBD2. The CDR3 consists of 16 residues. The ends lost 5 bases at V and 10 bases at J; junction bases unmatched: 13. Germline V gives CDR1 SGHRS, CDR2 YFSETQ. CDR3 loop: CASSSGTSGSPGEQFF. The CDR3 DNA follows: TGCGCCAGCAGTTCCGGGACTAGCGGGTCCCCGGGGGAGCAGTTCTTC. The variable domain in full, completed from reference TRBV5-1 and TRBJ2-1, reads KAGVTQTPRYLIKTRGQQVTLSCSPISGHRSVSWYQQTPGQGLQFLFEYFSETQRNKGNFPGRFSGRQFSNSRSEMNVSTLELGDSALYLCASSSGTSGSPGEQFFGPGTRLTVL.

The J gene is TRBJ1-2, the V gene TRBV12-3 or TRBV12-4, with D maybe TRBD1 (5 bases). V shed 1 base and J shed 4 bases, with 7 bases lying between them. This CDR3 region has 13 residues. CDR3 residues: CASSLDRFYGYTF. The CDR3 DNA reads TGTGCCAGCAGTTTAGACAGGTTCTATGGCTACACCTTC.

The J gene is TRBJ1-1, the V gene TRBV11-2; no clear D gene. Trimming removed 8 bases from V and 4 bases from J, with 11 bases in between. The CDR3 is 12 amino acids. Germline CDR1 reads SGHAT; CDR2 reads FQNNGV. The CDR3 DNA sequence: TGTGCCAGCTTGAGGAGTGCCACTGAAGCTTTCTTT. This encodes CASLRSATEAFF.

This chain connects TRBV14 to TRBJ1-2; possibly TRBD1 for D (6 bases). Germline V gene lookup returns CDR1 SGHDN and CDR2 FVKESK. The CDR3 spans 13 residues. V lost 4 bases and J lost 8, with 14 bases in between. The DNA for the CDR3 is TGTGCCAGCAGCCCGTGGGACAATCCCGGCTACACCTTC. It is translated as CASSPWDNPGYTF.

The chain combines TRBV27 with TRBJ2-3; perhaps TRBD1 as D (7 bases). The germline V gene has CDR1 MNHEY and CDR2 SMNVEV (reference sequence). Deletions cut 5 bases from V and 4 bases from J, with 25 bases between. CDR3 length: 18 residues. The CDR3 DNA is TGTGCCAGCAGTGTCCAACCCCTTCAGGAGGGGGCCGCAGATACGCAGTATTTT. Encoded protein: CASSVQPLQEGAADTQYF.

V is TRBV29-1 and J is TRBJ1-1, with 9 bases matching TRBD1. This CDR3 is built from 13 residues. Germline loops: CDR1 SQVTM, CDR2 ANQGSEA. V trimming: 7 bases; J trimming: 3 bases; junction bases outside the gene matches: 6. The CDR3 spells CSAPDRGHTEAFF. The CDR3 DNA reads as TGCAGCGCCCCGGACAGGGGTCACACTGAAGCTTTCTTT.

The chain uses TRBV5-1 and TRBJ1-4, with TRBD1 identical over 9 bases. The germline gives CDR1 SGHRS, CDR2 YFSETQ. V lost 4 bases and J lost 8; bases outside the gene matches: 12. This CDR3 region has 16 residues. CDR3 coding DNA: TGCGCCAGCAGCAAAGGACCGGGACAGGGAGGCGAAAAACTGTTTTTT. Translated: CASSKGPGQGGEKLFF.

To note about this clone: The sample carries other DNA sequences with the same CDR3. The chain employs TRBV30 and TRBJ1-1, with a possible D match to TRBD1 (5 bases). V dropped 0 bases and J dropped 5 bases, with 10 bases sitting between them. CDR3 length equals 13 residues. Germline CDR1 and CDR2: GTSNPN and SVGIG (reference sequence). This CDR3 reads CAWSVLGGTEAFF. The CDR3 nucleotides are TGTGCCTGGAGTGTTTTGGGGGGGACTGAAGCTTTCTTT.

The chain is built from TRBV5-6 and TRBJ1-6; the D gene is possibly TRBD1 (5 bases). The germline V and J ends were trimmed by 0 bases and 7 bases, with 8 bases remaining between them. From germline, CDR1 is SGHDT and CDR2 YYEEEE. The CDR3 totals 14 residues. The CDR3 here is CASSLAGGNSPLHF. The CDR3 DNA follows: TGTGCCAGCAGCTTGGCGGGGGGGAATTCACCCCTCCACTTT.

The chain is built from TRBV9 and TRBJ2-7; 13 nucleotides agree with TRBD2. CDR3 length: 16 amino acids. Trimming removed 3 bases from V and 3 bases from J; junction bases left unmatched: 6. Per the germline V gene, CDR1 is SGDLS and CDR2 is YYNGEE. CDR3 amino acids: CASSGTSGGRLYEQYF. The CDR3 nucleotides read TGTGCCAGCAGCGGGACTAGCGGGGGCCGACTCTACGAGCAGTACTTC.

This chain joins TRBV6-5 and TRBJ1-1, with D unclear. Germline V CDR1 and CDR2: MNHEY, SVGAGI. The CDR3 contains 13 residues. The V end lost 5 bases, the J end lost 1 base, and 8 bases lay between the germline ends. This CDR3 reads CASSPRPNTEAFF. For the CDR3, the DNA is TGTGCCAGCAGTCCGCGGCCGAACACTGAAGCTTTCTTT.

The chain links TRBV19 to TRBJ1-1; 8 positions agree with TRBD1. This CDR3 comprises 14 residues. Germline CDR1 and CDR2: LNHDA and SQIVND (reference sequence). Trimming at V came to 7 bases and at J to 2 bases, leaving 6 bases not matched to a gene. CDR3 residues: CASILGQGNTEAFF. CDR3 sequence (DNA): TGTGCCAGTATTTTAGGACAGGGAAACACTGAAGCTTTCTTT.

The rearrangement uses TRBV2 and TRBJ2-5, with no clear D. V was pared by 7 bases and J by 4 bases, with 13 bases between. The CDR3 is 13 residues long. Germline CDR1 is SNHLY and CDR2 is FYNNEI. The CDR3 DNA reads as TGTGCCAGCACCTTAACCGAGCTAGAGACCCAGTACTTC. Its protein product is CASTLTELETQYF.

The chain joins TRBV27 to TRBJ1-2; 7 positions match TRBD1. Germline V CDR1 and CDR2: MNHEY, SMNVEV (reference sequence). The CDR3 loop spans 13 amino acids. J lost 6 bases, V lost 3 bases, and 4 bases had no gene match. The CDR3 loop reads CASSFTTGDGYTF. CDR3 DNA sequence: TGTGCCAGCAGTTTTACAACAGGGGATGGCTACACCTTC.

The rearrangement links TRBV9 to TRBJ2-1, with a weak D call TRBD2 (7 bases). The length of the CDR3 is 16 residues. Trimming shortened V by 6 bases and J by 2 bases, and 18 bases separated the two germline ends. CDR1 is SGDLS and CDR2 is YYNGEE in the germline V gene. This CDR3 reads CASTQTGGGAYNEQFF. In DNA form, the CDR3 reads TGTGCCAGCACCCAAACTGGCGGGGGCGCCTACAATGAGCAGTTCTTC.

The chain joins TRBV5-6 to TRBJ1-1; maybe TRBD1 (6 bases). The germline gives CDR1 SGHDT, CDR2 YYEEEE. The CDR3 is made up of 14 amino acids. Trimming took off 2 bases at V and 5 bases at J, with 13 bases between the two ends. The CDR3 loop reads CASSLRSGVTEAFF. CDR3 in DNA: TGTGCCAGCAGCTTAAGGTCAGGGGTAACTGAAGCTTTCTTT.

The chain carries TRBV5-1 and TRBJ2-5; the match to TRBD2 covers 7 bases. CDR3 length: 15 residues. Germline CDR1 reads SGHRS; CDR2 reads YFSETQ. Trimming cost V 2 bases and J 2 bases; bases outside gene matches: 6. The CDR3 nucleotides are TGCGCCAGCAGCTTCACCGGGGGGAAGCAAGAGACCCAGTACTTC. This gives the protein CASSFTGGKQETQYF.

The chain couples TRBV6-5 to TRBJ1-1; TRBD1 might be the D (5 bases). From germline, CDR1 is MNHEY and CDR2 SVGAGI. This CDR3 has 12 amino acids. The CDR3 bases are TGTGCTGAGGGGAGGGCTGACACTGAAGCTTTCTTT. Translating gives CAEGRADTEAFF.

The rearrangement links TRBV5-5 to TRBJ1-3, with D uncertain. V was shortened by 2 bases and J by 2 bases, with 11 bases between the two germline ends. Per germline, CDR1 SGHKS and CDR2 YYEKEE (reference sequence). The CDR3 is made up of 15 amino acids. As DNA, the CDR3 is TGTGCCAGCAGCTTTCCGGGGAGTACTGGAAACACCATATATTTT. Amino acids: CASSFPGSTGNTIYF.

In the case of this clone: Its ends do not fully match the called genes, so a read error is possible. The rearrangement uses TRBV28 and TRBJ1-1; 10 bases map to TRBD1. The CDR3 totals 17 residues. Per the germline V gene, CDR1 is MDHEN and CDR2 is SYDVKM. CDR3 sequence (DNA): TGTGCCAGCAGTCTTTTGGGCACAGGGACAGGGGTTAGTTCAGGGCTCTTT. This codes for CASSLLGTGTGVSSGLF. Looking up the rest from reference TRBV28 and TRBJ1-1 gives the full variable domain: DVKVTQSSRYLVKRTGEKVFLECVQDMDHENMFWYRQDPGLGLRLIYFSYDVKMKEKGDIPEGYSVSREKKERFSLILESASTNQTSMYLCASSLLGTGTGVSSGLFGQGTRLTVV.